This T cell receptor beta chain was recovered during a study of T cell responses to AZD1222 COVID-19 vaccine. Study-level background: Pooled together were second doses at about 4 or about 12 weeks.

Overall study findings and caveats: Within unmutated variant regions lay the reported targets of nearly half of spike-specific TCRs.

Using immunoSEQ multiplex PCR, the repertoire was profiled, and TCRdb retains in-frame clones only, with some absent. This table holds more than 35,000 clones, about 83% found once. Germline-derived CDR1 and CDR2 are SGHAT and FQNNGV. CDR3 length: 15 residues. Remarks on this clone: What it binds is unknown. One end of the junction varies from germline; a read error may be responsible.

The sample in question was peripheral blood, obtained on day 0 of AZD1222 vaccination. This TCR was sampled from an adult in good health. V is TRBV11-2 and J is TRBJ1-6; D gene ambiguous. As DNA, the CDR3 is TGTGCCAGCAGCCTAGACGGGAATAGCAATTCACCCCTCCACTTT. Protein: CASSLDGNSNSPLHF.